This is a list of T cell receptor beta chains from one sample in a study of T-cell reconstitution after alpha-beta-depleted transplantation in children. Each CDR3 protein is one row after TCRdb ran MiXCR on the PCR reads. The table lists about 460,000 distinct CDR3 sequences, around 13% of them singletons. The starting material was PBMCs from the stem cell graft donor, obtained from the stem cell graft. The source is a human donor who donated a stem cell graft to a child with combined immunodeficiency. Each CDR3 is given with its conserved first and last residue. A D gene is named only where the DNA matches it firmly. The listing skips clone size in some rows; elsewhere it reads once, few, many or a size class.

clone_size d_call j_call v_call cdr3_aa cdr3_nt
few - TRBJ1-3 TRBV20-1 CSAPDVYSGNTIYF TGCAGTGCTCCGGACGTCTACTCTGGAAACACCATATATTTT
- TRBD1 TRBJ2-3 TRBV6-5 CASSYMSPGQGVDTQYF TGTGCCAGCAGTTACATGTCACCGGGACAGGGTGTAGATACGCAGTATTTT
few - TRBJ2-2 TRBV5-6 CASSLDRGGELFF TGTGCCAGCAGCTTGGACCGGGGCGGGGAGCTGTTTTTT
- TRBD2 TRBJ2-7 TRBV4-3 CASSQFRREGRNEQYF TGCGCCAGCAGCCAATTCAGGCGGGAGGGCCGAAACGAGCAGTACTTC
- TRBD2 TRBJ2-1 TRBV7-2 CASSLTSGRGFEQFF TGTGCCAGCAGCCTTACTAGCGGGAGGGGTTTTGAGCAGTTCTTC
few TRBD2 TRBJ2-3 TRBV20-1 CSAPRLAGATDTQYF TGCAGTGCTCCTCGACTAGCGGGAGCGACAGATACGCAGTATTTT
- - TRBJ1-4 TRBV15 CATSRGDGREVEKLFF TGTGCCACCAGCAGAGGGGATGGCAGGGAGGTGGAAAAACTGTTTTTT
few - TRBJ1-6 TRBV10-3 CAISGRDNSPLHF TGTGCCATCAGTGGAAGGGATAATTCACCCCTCCACTTT
many - TRBJ2-2 TRBV10-3 CAISEPLQGRGELFF TGTGCCATCAGTGAGCCTTTACAGGGAAGAGGGGAGCTGTTTTTT
few TRBD2 TRBJ2-3 TRBV7-6 CASSLEPGGPPDTQYF TGTGCCAGCAGCTTAGAGCCGGGAGGGCCCCCAGATACGCAGTATTTT
many - TRBJ2-7 TRBV12-3/TRBV12-4 CASSLGGTPSYEQYF TGTGCCAGCAGTCTGGGTGGGACTCCTTCCTACGAGCAGTACTTC
- TRBD1 TRBJ1-2 TRBV27 CASSSGTGQGQPYGYTF TGTGCCAGCAGTTCTGGGACAGGTCAGGGACAGCCCTATGGCTACACCTTC
- - TRBJ1-1 TRBV5-1 CASSLAAGVNTEAFF TGCGCCAGCAGCTTGGCGGCAGGGGTGAACACTGAAGCTTTCTTT
many - TRBJ2-3 TRBV6-2/TRBV6-3 CASSQMGTNTQYF TGTGCCAGCAGTCAGATGGGCACCAATACGCAGTATTTT
few TRBD1 TRBJ2-5 TRBV9 CASSVGAGGGETQYF TGTGCCAGCAGCGTAGGGGCAGGGGGCGGAGAGACCCAGTACTTC
- - TRBJ2-1 TRBV5-1 CASSPTSPHEQFF TGCGCCAGCAGCCCGACTAGTCCGCATGAGCAGTTCTTC
- - TRBJ2-5 TRBV12-3/TRBV12-4 CASRIGYGKETQYF TGTGCCAGCAGAATTGGGTATGGGAAAGAGACCCAGTACTTC
few TRBD2 TRBJ2-1 TRBV12-3/TRBV12-4 CASKPGLAGGREQFF TGTGCCAGCAAGCCGGGACTAGCGGGGGGGCGTGAGCAGTTCTTC
many TRBD2 TRBJ2-3 TRBV12-3/TRBV12-4 CASSFGTSRTDTQYF TGTGCCAGCAGTTTCGGGACTAGCAGAACAGATACGCAGTATTTT
- - TRBJ2-5 TRBV15 CATSRDLSREETQYF TGTGCCACCAGCAGAGATCTGTCCAGGGAAGAGACCCAGTACTTC
- TRBD1 TRBJ2-7 TRBV24-1 CATSGTGSSYEQYF TGTGCCACCAGTGGGACAGGGAGCTCCTACGAGCAGTACTTC
- - TRBJ2-5 TRBV12-3/TRBV12-4 CASAIQETQYF TGTGCCAGCGCTATCCAAGAGACCCAGTACTTC
- - TRBJ2-1 TRBV18 CASSPGMSSYNEQFF TGTGCCAGCTCACCGGGAATGAGCTCCTACAATGAGCAGTTCTTC
- TRBD1 TRBJ1-5 TRBV15 CATSRDPTGGFQPQHF TGTGCCACCAGCAGAGACCCTACAGGGGGCTTTCAGCCCCAGCATTTT
- TRBD2 TRBJ2-1 TRBV5-1 CASSLVGTSGVEQFF TGCGCCAGCAGCTTGGTCGGGACTAGCGGGGTTGAGCAGTTCTTC
many - TRBJ2-1 TRBV12-3/TRBV12-4 CASSWTELTYNEQFF TGTGCCAGCAGTTGGACAGAATTGACCTACAATGAGCAGTTCTTC
many - TRBJ1-1 TRBV4-3 CASSPLTRGTEAFF TGCGCCAGCAGCCCACTTACCCGGGGTACTGAAGCTTTCTTT
many TRBD1 TRBJ2-1 TRBV5-1 CASSLGQGIYNEQFF TGCGCCAGCAGCTTAGGACAGGGGATCTACAATGAGCAGTTCTTC
- TRBD1 TRBJ2-7 TRBV28 CASQDRGLSYEQYF TGTGCCAGCCAGGACAGGGGACTCTCCTACGAGCAGTACTTC
few TRBD1 TRBJ2-1 TRBV29-1 CSVVGARTGSHEQFF TGCAGCGTTGTAGGTGCCAGGACAGGGAGCCATGAGCAGTTCTTC
once - TRBJ1-4 TRBV29-1 CSVGGGIIREKLFF TGCAGCGTTGGGGGCGGGATAATTCGTGAAAAACTGTTTTTT
many TRBD1 TRBJ2-2 TRBV12-3/TRBV12-4 CASSHTGGRATGELFF TGTGCCAGCAGTCACACAGGGGGTAGGGCGACCGGGGAGCTGTTTTTT
- - TRBJ2-2 TRBV11-2 CASSFFGKSTGELFF TGTGCCAGCAGCTTTTTCGGGAAATCCACCGGGGAGCTGTTTTTT
- - TRBJ2-7 TRBV9 CASSVGELSKQYF TGTGCCAGCAGCGTAGGGGAGTTGAGCAAGCAGTACTTC
many - TRBJ2-1 TRBV24-1 CATSDLLSSYNEQFF TGTGCCACCAGTGATTTGTTGAGCTCCTACAATGAGCAGTTCTTC
- - TRBJ1-4 TRBV6-6 CASSYSGTKLFF TGTGCCAGCAGTTACTCCGGGACCAAACTGTTTTTT
- - TRBJ2-3 TRBV5-1 CASSWRSHGTDTQYF TGCGCCAGCAGCTGGCGGTCGCATGGCACAGATACGCAGTATTTT
- - TRBJ1-5 TRBV4-3 CASSQDLEAQPQHF TGCGCCAGCAGCCAAGATTTGGAGGCCCAGCCCCAGCATTTT
few TRBD1 TRBJ2-5 TRBV7-9 CASSFGTGRPEETQYF TGTGCCAGCAGCTTTGGGACAGGCCGACCCGAAGAGACCCAGTACTTC
once - TRBJ1-4 TRBV7-8 CASSFRESNEKLFF TGTGCCAGCAGCTTCAGGGAGAGTAACGAAAAACTGTTTTTT
few - TRBJ2-7 TRBV3-1 CASSQGPGITYEQYF TGTGCCAGCAGCCAAGGTCCAGGGATAACCTACGAGCAGTACTTC
few TRBD1 TRBJ1-1 TRBV11-2 CASSPTGVRMNTEAFF TGTGCCAGCAGCCCGACAGGGGTCAGGATGAACACTGAAGCTTTCTTT
- - TRBJ2-7 TRBV6-2/TRBV6-3 CASSWTDEQYF TGTGCCAGCAGTTGGACGGACGAGCAGTACTTC
few TRBD1 TRBJ2-1 TRBV7-8 CASSPTGTGGLDEQFF TGTGCCAGCAGCCCCACCGGGACAGGGGGCCTAGATGAGCAGTTCTTC
few - TRBJ1-2 TRBV24-1 CATSDGDYGYTF TGTGCCACCAGTGACGGAGACTATGGCTACACCTTC
- TRBD1 TRBJ2-1 TRBV7-8 CASSLGTGFYNEQFF TGTGCCAGCAGCCTCGGGACAGGGTTCTACAATGAGCAGTTCTTC
- - TRBJ2-7 TRBV20-1 CSVSSVADPYEQYF TGCAGTGTCTCCTCGGTAGCGGATCCCTACGAGCAGTACTTC
few - TRBJ2-7 TRBV20-1 CSARWTLGFYEQYF TGCAGTGCAAGATGGACCCTGGGGTTCTACGAGCAGTACTTC
- - TRBJ2-2 TRBV30 CAWSVFTGPYTGELFF TGTGCCTGGAGTGTATTTACAGGGCCCTACACCGGGGAGCTGTTTTTT